The 17 T cell receptor beta chains below all came from one sample that was sequenced in a study of T cells in Graves' hyperthyroidism and ophthalmopathy. From RNA transcripts, TCR beta CDR3 regions were amplified. With the HTBI primer set, the TCR CDR3 went through a first round of RT-PCR. TCRdb reprocessed the multiplex PCR reads via MiXCR and lists one record per CDR3 protein. Among about 180,000 distinct CDR3 sequences, about 15% were seen once, and the ten largest hold around 27%. Sequenced: blood. These receptors all stem from a woman aged 45-65 years with Graves' hyperthyroidism.

This clonotype was picked up many times. The CDR3 region is CASSFGTGKAFF. CDR3 DNA: TGTGCCAGCAGTTTCGGGACAGGGAAAGCTTTCTTT. The chain combines TRBV12-3 or TRBV12-4 with TRBJ1-1, with 9 bases aligning to TRBD1. The CDR3 has 12 residues. After removal of 3 bases from V and 9 bases from J, the junction contained 2 bases not matched to a gene.

This clonotype was seen ten or more times. The chain has TRBV6-1 and TRBJ1-5; no clear D gene. The CDR3 is made up of 15 amino acids. The V end lost 1 base, the J end lost 3 bases, and 10 bases lay between the germline ends. Germline CDR1 is MNHNS and CDR2 is SASEGT. The DNA of the CDR3 is TGTGCCAGCAGTGAAGTCGTAGGGTCCAATCAGCCCCAGCATTTT. This gives the protein CASSEVVGSNQPQHF.

In its sample, this clonotype was seen once. The chain employs TRBV7-9 and TRBJ2-5; D remains ambiguous. Deletions cut 6 bases from V and 3 bases from J, with 11 bases between. There are 13 residues in the CDR3. Germline V gene lookup returns CDR1 SEHNR and CDR2 FQNEAQ (reference sequence). The CDR3 loop reads CASRRVPEETQYF. CDR3 nucleotides: TGTGCCAGCAGACGGGTACCCGAAGAGACCCAGTACTTC. Full variable domain (rest looked up from reference TRBV7-9 and TRBJ2-5): DTGVSQNPRHKITKRGQNVTFRCDPISEHNRLYWYRQTLGQGPEFLTYFQNEAQLEKSRLLSDRFSAERPKGSFSTLEIQRTEQGDSAMYLCASRRVPEETQYFGPGTRLLVL.

This clonotype was seen repeatedly, ten times or more. The chain has TRBV12-3 or TRBV12-4 and TRBJ1-2, with D maybe TRBD1 (5 bases). This CDR3 has 15 residues. With 0 bases removed from V and 7 bases from J, the gap between germline ends came to 15 bases. This chain's CDR3 is CASSLARGGQGGYTF. The CDR3 nucleotides read TGTGCCAGCAGTTTAGCGCGCGGAGGGCAGGGTGGCTACACCTTC.

Ten or more counts support this clonotype. The chain links TRBV19 to TRBJ2-3; 12 bases match TRBD1. The ends lost 4 bases at V and 1 base at J; junction bases unmatched: 6. The germline V gene has CDR1 LNHDA and CDR2 SQIVND (reference sequence). CDR3 length equals 17 residues. The CDR3 coding sequence is TGTGCCAGTAGTAGAGGGACAGGGGGCTATGGCACAGATACGCAGTATTTT. This gives the protein CASSRGTGGYGTDTQYF.

The CDR3 loop reads CASSLGAGEDEETQYF. The CDR3 DNA is TGTGCCAGCAGCTTAGGAGCGGGGGAGGACGAAGAGACCCAGTACTTC. The chain couples TRBV7-6 to TRBJ2-5; TRBD2 agrees at 8 bases. Germline CDR1 reads SGHVS; CDR2 reads FNYEAQ. The ends lost 1 base at V and 3 bases at J; junction bases unmatched: 7. The CDR3 is made up of 16 amino acids.

This clonotype has more than one count but fewer than ten. The chain's CDR3 is CASSDSTVGETQYF. Written as DNA, the CDR3 is TGTGCCAGCAGCGACTCGACTGTGGGCGAGACCCAGTACTTC. The gene calls are TRBV9 and TRBJ2-5; D uncertain. Trimming left V 3 bases short and J 5 bases short, with 14 bases between. CDR1 and CDR2 (germline): SGDLS, YYNGEE. The CDR3 extends over 14 amino acids. Looking up the rest from reference TRBV9 and TRBJ2-5 gives the full variable domain: DSGVTQTPKHLITATGQRVTLRCSPRSGDLSVYWYQQSLDQGLQFLIQYYNGEERAKGNILERFSAQQFPDLHSELNLSSLELGDSALYFCASSDSTVGETQYFGPGTRLLVL.

This clonotype was seen repeatedly, ten times or more. The chain recombines TRBV5-5 with TRBJ2-2; D uncertain. Germline V lookup: CDR1 SGHKS, CDR2 YYEKEE (reference sequence). The CDR3 is made up of 11 amino acids. V was trimmed by 7 bases and J by 4 bases, leaving 5 bases between them. CDR3 loop: CASSVTGELFF. The CDR3 DNA is TGTGCCAGCTCGGTCACCGGGGAGCTGTTTTTT.

About this clonotype itself: Being one base from a much bigger clone, this may be a read error. The CDR3 does not close with the conserved phenylalanine or tryptophan, likely indicating a read error. The chain carries TRBV6-1 and TRBJ1-5; D uncertain. With 4 bases removed from V and 7 bases from J, the gap between germline ends came to 17 bases. This CDR3 comprises 15 residues. Per the germline V gene, CDR1 is MNHNS and CDR2 is SASEGT. In DNA form, the CDR3 reads TGTGCCAGCAGTGTAGGTTCTCTGCAGGACCAGCCCCAGCATCTT. It is translated as CASSVGSLQDQPQHL.

This rearrangement joins TRBV12-3 or TRBV12-4 to TRBJ2-3, with 9 bases that match TRBD2. The CDR3 contains 17 residues. V trimming: 3 bases; J trimming: 4 bases; junction bases outside the gene matches: 11. CDR3 DNA: TGTGCCAGCAGTTTGGCGGCTAGCGGGACCCCCCCAGATACGCAGTATTTT. It is translated as CASSLAASGTPPDTQYF.

In this sample, this clonotype turned up many times. The J gene is TRBJ1-1, the V gene TRBV10-3, with D maybe TRBD1 (5 bases). V was cut by 8 bases and J by 4 bases, with 14 bases left in between. Germline loops: CDR1 ENHRY, CDR2 SYGVKD. The CDR3 runs 13 residues. The CDR3 here is CAIGGYLGTEAFF. CDR3 nucleotides: TGTGCCATCGGGGGGTACTTAGGCACTGAAGCTTTCTTT.

The chain links TRBV7-8 to TRBJ1-6; no firm D call. Trimming removed 2 bases at V and 6 bases at J, with 11 bases between. Per germline, CDR1 SGHVS and CDR2 FQNEAQ. The CDR3 spans 15 residues. The CDR3 DNA sequence: TGTGCCAGCAGCTTATGGGTGGACTCTAATTCACCCCTCCACTTT. It is translated as CASSLWVDSNSPLHF.

This clonotype was detected ten times or more. This chain connects TRBV5-1 to TRBJ1-1; the D gene is possibly TRBD1 (6 bases). The length of the CDR3 is 14 residues. The germline V gene has CDR1 SGHRS and CDR2 YFSETQ. With 5 bases removed from V and 1 base from J, the gap between germline ends came to 12 bases. CDR3 sequence (DNA): TGCGCCAGCAGAATCGAACAGGGGAACACTGAAGCTTTCTTT. Translated: CASRIEQGNTEAFF.

The sample holds one count of this clonotype. This chain connects TRBV19 to TRBJ1-5, with D possibly matching TRBD1 (6 bases). The CDR3 sequence is 15 residues long. Trimming took off 6 bases at V and 0 bases at J, with 12 bases between the two ends. The germline gives CDR1 LNHDA, CDR2 SQIVND (reference sequence). The CDR3 loop reads CASSEQGNSNQPQHF. In nucleotides, the CDR3 is TGTGCCAGTAGCGAACAGGGAAATAGCAATCAGCCCCAGCATTTT.

This clonotype was detected ten times or more. The genes are TRBV6-1 and TRBJ2-1; TRBD1 agrees at 9 bases. This CDR3 contains 14 residues. V lost 6 bases to trimming and J lost 6 bases; unmatched junction nucleotides: 6. In germline, CDR1 is MNHNS, CDR2 SASEGT. The CDR3 reads CASRAPGQGNEQFF. DNA of the CDR3: TGTGCCAGCAGGGCACCGGGACAGGGCAATGAGCAGTTCTTC.

This clonotype was seen repeatedly, ten times or more. Written as DNA, the CDR3 is TGTGCCAGCAGCGTAGGGGTAGCCACTGGAAACACCATATATTTT. Protein: CASSVGVATGNTIYF. The V call is TRBV9, the J call TRBJ1-3; D is unclear. V was clipped by 0 bases and J by 2 bases, with 9 bases between them. This CDR3 contains 15 residues. Looked up from germline, CDR1 is SGDLS and CDR2 is YYNGEE.

The chain uses TRBV7-9 and TRBJ1-3, with a tentative D call TRBD1 (6 bases). Trimming pared 5 bases from V and 2 bases from J, leaving 19 bases between. Germline CDR1 and CDR2: SEHNR and FQNEAQ (reference sequence). The CDR3 length is 17 residues. Here the CDR3 reads CASSLLLNRVAGNTIYF. For the CDR3, the DNA is TGTGCCAGCAGCCTACTACTCAACAGGGTGGCTGGAAACACCATATATTTT.